These 18 T cell receptor beta chains were all obtained from the same sample, sequenced in a study of cytomegalovirus exposure and HLA in healthy donors. PCR employed 60 Vbeta and 13 Jbeta primers. Sequencing used immunoSEQ multiplex PCR; TCRdb keeps in-frame clones, though not all of them. The sample includes about 130,000 clones, around 78% of them seen just once. Sequencing was carried out using PBMCs. The receptors stem from a man aged 40-50 years in good health and CMV-seronegative.

V gene TRBV4-3 combines with J gene TRBJ2-3; possible D gene TRBD1, 6 bases. Germline CDR1 and CDR2: LGHNA and YSLEER. The CDR3 is 14 amino acids. The V and J ends lost 2 bases and 4 bases respectively, with 10 bases between them. The DNA of the CDR3 is TGCGCCAGCAGCCAATTCAGGGGATCAGATACGCAGTATTTT. Residues: CASSQFRGSDTQYF.

This sequence joins TRBV7-9 and TRBJ2-1; TRBD1 aligns across 7 bases. The V gene end was trimmed by 3 bases and the J gene end by 6 bases; junction bases not matched to a gene: 11. This CDR3 has 16 residues. Germline CDR1 is SEHNR and CDR2 is FQNEAQ (reference sequence). CDR3 region: CASSFDRDRPGNEQFF. The CDR3 bases are TGTGCCAGCAGCTTTGACAGGGACCGACCGGGCAATGAGCAGTTCTTC.

The chain links TRBV4-1 to TRBJ1-2; D uncertain. CDR1 and CDR2 (germline): MGHRA, YSYEKL. The CDR3 length is 15 residues. Trimming pared 2 bases from V and 3 bases from J, leaving 13 bases between. The CDR3 DNA follows: TGCGCCAGCAGCCAAAGGTTTCCGGGTGACTATGGCTACACCTTC. Translating it yields CASSQRFPGDYGYTF.

In its sample, this clone was seen once. The chain joins TRBV6-6 to TRBJ1-4; D not resolved. The CDR3 consists of 12 residues. Trimming took 0 bases from V and 8 from J, leaving 4 bases between them. Germline-derived CDR1 and CDR2 are MNHNY and SVGAGI (reference sequence). The CDR3 protein is CASSYSGEKLFF. The DNA for the CDR3 is TGTGCCAGCAGTTACTCGGGCGAAAAACTGTTTTTT.

The rearrangement joins TRBV7-9 to TRBJ1-2, with 12 bases matching TRBD1. Germline V gene sequence: CDR1 SEHNR, CDR2 FQNEAQ (reference sequence). The CDR3 consists of 14 residues. V trimming: 5 bases; J trimming: 8 bases; junction bases outside the gene matches: 6. The CDR3 is CASSPGQGAGGYTF. The CDR3 bases are TGTGCCAGCAGCCCGGGACAGGGGGCGGGCGGCTACACCTTC.

The J gene is TRBJ2-7, the V gene TRBV30; 7 bases map to TRBD1. The CDR3 is 15 amino acids. The J segment lost 0 bases and the V segment lost 0 bases, leaving 5 bases of the junction unmatched. Looked up from germline, CDR1 is GTSNPN and CDR2 is SVGIG (reference sequence). The CDR3 coding sequence is TGTGCCTGGAGTGTAGGGACAGCAAGCTCCTACGAGCAGTACTTC. Its protein is CAWSVGTASSYEQYF.

V usage is TRBV7-2 and J usage is TRBJ1-3; D is unresolved. CDR1 is SGHTA and CDR2 is FQGNSA in the germline V gene. This CDR3 is built from 13 residues. V lost 5 bases and J lost 8, with 13 bases in between. Here the CDR3 DNA reads TGTGCCAGCAGCACGCCAGGCTGGGACACCATATATTTT. Translating gives CASSTPGWDTIYF.

The chain couples TRBV20-1 to TRBJ1-2; unclear D gene. Germline loops: CDR1 DFQATT, CDR2 SNEGSKA (reference sequence). Trimming took off 7 bases at V and 4 bases at J, with 10 bases between the two ends. CDR3 length: 11 residues. The chain's CDR3 is CSVERIYGYTF. The DNA for the CDR3 is TGCAGTGTTGAGCGGATCTATGGCTACACCTTC.

The genes are TRBV2 and TRBJ2-3; 7 bases match TRBD2. V gave up 7 bases and J gave up 9 bases; unmatched junction bases: 19. Germline V gene lookup returns CDR1 SNHLY and CDR2 FYNNEI. The CDR3 is 16 amino acids. CDR3 region: CASTAATRRAGATQYF. The CDR3 coding sequence is TGTGCCAGCACCGCTGCGACGAGACGGGCGGGAGCGACGCAGTATTTT.

About this clone itself: Compared with germline, one end of the junction differs, possibly owing to a read error. The chain couples TRBV6-1 to TRBJ1-3, with D tentatively TRBD1 (5 bases). Germline CDR1 and CDR2: MNHNS and SASEGT. The CDR3 consists of 13 residues. The CDR3 DNA follows: TGTGCCAGCAGTATTCCGGGACTCCGGGATAAATCCTTT. Its protein is CASSIPGLRDKSF.

The DNA for the CDR3 is TGTGCCAGCAGTTTGGTCGGACAGGGGGCCGCTAACTATGGCTACACCTTC. This gives the protein CASSLVGQGAANYGYTF. V is TRBV27 and J is TRBJ1-2; TRBD1 matches 11 bases. This CDR3 has 17 residues. Germline V lookup: CDR1 MNHEY, CDR2 SMNVEV (reference sequence). Germline trimming cut 3 bases from V and 0 bases from J; bases unmatched to any gene: 6.

The J gene is TRBJ2-7, the V gene TRBV7-9, with D possibly matching TRBD1 (6 bases). Trimming stripped 1 base from V and 12 bases from J, with 16 bases between. The germline gives CDR1 SEHNR, CDR2 FQNEAQ (reference sequence). The CDR3 extends over 13 amino acids. The DNA for the CDR3 is TGTGCCAGCAGCTTAGGCGGCTCAGGGGACCCGTACTTC. As protein: CASSLGGSGDPYF.

The rearrangement links TRBV27 to TRBJ2-2, with no clear D. Deletions cut 2 bases from V and 6 bases from J, with 7 bases between. The CDR3 spans 13 residues. Germline-derived CDR1 and CDR2 are MNHEY and SMNVEV (reference sequence). The CDR3 protein is CASSLEAPGELFF. Written as DNA, the CDR3 is TGTGCCAGCAGTTTAGAGGCCCCCGGGGAGCTGTTTTTT.

This rearrangement joins TRBV5-6 to TRBJ1-1, with 8 bases fitting TRBD1. Losses at the gene ends were 1 base for V and 7 bases for J; bases not matched to a gene: 9. The V gene's germline CDR1 is SGHDT and CDR2 YYEEEE. The CDR3 contains 15 residues. The CDR3 DNA reads TGTGCCAGCAGCTTGCCCTCCGGGACAGGCCGTGAAGCTTTCTTT. It specifies CASSLPSGTGREAFF.

The chain employs TRBV30 and TRBJ2-2; 16 nucleotides line up with TRBD2. This CDR3 has 17 amino acids. J gave up 8 bases and V 2 bases, and 8 bases lay outside the gene matches. CDR1 GTSNPN and CDR2 SVGIG come from the germline V gene (reference sequence). Written as DNA, the CDR3 is TGTGCCTGGAGTACCGGGACTAGCGGGGGGGTATGTGGGGAGCTGTTTTTT. Protein: CAWSTGTSGGVCGELFF.

This clone occurred a few times. The chain couples TRBV7-8 to TRBJ1-1, with D unresolved. CDR1 is SGHVS and CDR2 is FQNEAQ in the germline V gene. Deletions cut 5 bases from V and 1 base from J, with 11 bases between. The CDR3 is 14 amino acids. This CDR3 is CASSPRLGNTEAFF. CDR3 bases: TGTGCCAGCAGCCCGCGGCTAGGGAACACTGAAGCTTTCTTT.

This clone has only a few counts. The V and J genes are TRBV7-9 and TRBJ1-2; no clear D. V was clipped by 4 bases and J by 4 bases, with 13 bases between them. Germline-derived CDR1 and CDR2 are SEHNR and FQNEAQ (reference sequence). CDR3 length: 14 residues. The CDR3 DNA is TGTGCCAGCAGCTCGGTAGTAGAGCCCTATGGCTACACCTTC. It is translated as CASSSVVEPYGYTF.

J is TRBJ1-4 and V is TRBV5-8, with 7 bases that match TRBD1. J was trimmed by 10 bases and V by 4 bases; bases with no gene match: 4. The CDR3 runs 12 residues. The germline V gene encodes CDR1 SGHTS and CDR2 YDEGEE. The CDR3 coding sequence is TGTGCCAGCAGCCCGACAGGGAGAAAACTGTTTTTT. Its translation: CASSPTGRKLFF. The variable domain in full, completed from reference TRBV5-8 and TRBJ1-4, reads EAGVTQSPTHLIKTRGQQATLRCSPISGHTSVYWYQQALGLGLQFLLWYDEGEERNRGNFPPRFSGRQFPNYSSELNVNALELEDSALYLCASSPTGRKLFFGSGTQLSVL.